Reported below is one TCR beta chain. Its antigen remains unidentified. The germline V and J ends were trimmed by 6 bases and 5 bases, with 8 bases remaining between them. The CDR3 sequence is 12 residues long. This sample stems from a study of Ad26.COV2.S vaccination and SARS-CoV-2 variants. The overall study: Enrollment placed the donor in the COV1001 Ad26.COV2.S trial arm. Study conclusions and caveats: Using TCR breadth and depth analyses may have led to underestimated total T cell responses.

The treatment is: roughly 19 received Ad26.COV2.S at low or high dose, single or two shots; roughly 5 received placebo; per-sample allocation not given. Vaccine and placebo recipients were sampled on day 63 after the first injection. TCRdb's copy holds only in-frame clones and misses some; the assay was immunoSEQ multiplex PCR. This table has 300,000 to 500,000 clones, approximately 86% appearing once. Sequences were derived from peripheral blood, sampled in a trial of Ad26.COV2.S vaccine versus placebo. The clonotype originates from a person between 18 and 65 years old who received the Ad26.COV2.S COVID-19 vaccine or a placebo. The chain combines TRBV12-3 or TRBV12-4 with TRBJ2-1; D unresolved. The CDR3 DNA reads TGTGCCAGCAGCCCCCTTAACAATGAGCAGTTCTTC. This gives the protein CASSPLNNEQFF.